Listed here are 13 T cell receptor beta chains from one sample, sequenced in a study of Graves' ophthalmopathy and Graves' hyperthyroidism. Investigators amplified TCR beta CDR3 regions from RNA transcripts. An initial RT-PCR round employing HTBI primers preceded a second-round multiplex PCR. From the multiplex PCR reads, TCRdb called clonotypes with MiXCR, one entry per CDR3 protein. The sample has 200,000 to 250,000 distinct CDR3 sequences, about 32% seen once. The source material was peripheral blood. The receptors were sampled from a man in his forties or fifties with Graves' ophthalmopathy.

This clonotype was counted at least ten times. V and J are TRBV20-1 and TRBJ1-5; TRBD1 aligns across 7 bases. V lost 1 base, J lost 2 bases, and 8 bases stayed unmatched. Germline V gives CDR1 DFQATT, CDR2 SNEGSKA (reference sequence). This CDR3 spans 16 amino acids. CDR3 in DNA: TGCAGTGCTAGAGCCCCGACAGGGAGAGGCAATCAGCCCCAGCATTTT. It yields the protein CSARAPTGRGNQPQHF.

This clonotype has a count of ten or more. The chain uses TRBV5-1 and TRBJ2-7; TRBD2 might be the D (5 bases). From germline, CDR1 is SGHRS and CDR2 YFSETQ. Trimming removed 0 bases at V and 0 bases at J, with 16 bases between. The CDR3 is made up of 17 amino acids. CDR3 sequence reads: CASSLGFGSGSSYEQYF. The CDR3 DNA reads TGCGCCAGCAGCTTGGGCTTTGGCAGCGGTAGCTCCTACGAGCAGTACTTC.

The CDR3 bases are TGTGCCACCAGCCCACAGGGGATAAGCAATCAGCCCCAGCATTTT. This encodes CATSPQGISNQPQHF. The V gene is TRBV15, the J gene TRBJ1-5; TRBD1 agrees at 7 bases. The CDR3 runs to 15 residues. Unmatched junction bases numbered 5, after V lost 5 bases and J lost 1 base. Germline CDR1 reads LNHNV; CDR2 reads YYDKDF (reference sequence).

V usage is TRBV12-3 or TRBV12-4 and J usage is TRBJ1-6; D ambiguous. The CDR3 extends over 12 amino acids. Trimming left V 6 bases short and J 9 bases short, with 9 bases between. The CDR3 nucleotides read TGTGCCAGCAGCGGCCCCACTTCACCCCTCCACTTT. Translation gives CASSGPTSPLHF.

The table lists this clonotype with many counts. This sequence joins TRBV27 and TRBJ2-5; maybe TRBD1 (6 bases). The germline V gene encodes CDR1 MNHEY and CDR2 SMNVEV (reference sequence). The V and J ends lost 5 bases and 4 bases respectively, with 17 bases between them. CDR3 length: 15 amino acids. CDR3 loop: CASSPQGEGGETQYF. CDR3 bases: TGTGCCAGCAGTCCACAGGGTGAAGGAGGAGAGACCCAGTACTTC.

This clonotype was counted many times. The rearrangement joins TRBV6-5 to TRBJ1-2; TRBD1 matches 8 bases. Per the germline V gene, CDR1 is MNHEY and CDR2 is SVGAGI. The CDR3 is 16 residues long. V lost 2 bases to trimming and J lost 4 bases; unmatched junction nucleotides: 9. This CDR3 reads CASSYPGQGRSYGYTF. CDR3 bases: TGTGCCAGCAGTTACCCTGGACAGGGACGAAGCTATGGCTACACCTTC.

This clonotype came up many times. V gene TRBV7-2 combines with J gene TRBJ2-7, with D possibly matching TRBD1 (5 bases). Deletions cut 3 bases from V and 0 bases from J, with 12 bases between. Germline V gene data show CDR1 as SGHTA and CDR2 as FQGNSA. The CDR3 totals 15 residues. The CDR3 coding sequence is TGTGCCAGCAGCTTTTCAGGGCGATCCTCCTACGAGCAGTACTTC. Translation: CASSFSGRSSYEQYF.

The table lists this clonotype with many counts. This chain uses TRBV11-2 with TRBJ1-6, with D perhaps TRBD1 (6 bases). Trimming stripped 1 base from V and 9 bases from J, with 13 bases between. CDR3 length equals 15 residues. The germline gives CDR1 SGHAT, CDR2 FQNNGV. Written as DNA, the CDR3 is TGTGCCAGCAGCTTAGGACAGGTCGGGGTTTCACCCCTCCACTTT. Amino acid sequence: CASSLGQVGVSPLHF.

The rearrangement uses TRBV6-1 and TRBJ1-6; possible D gene TRBD1, 5 bases. Germline V gives CDR1 MNHNS, CDR2 SASEGT. Trimming cost V 6 bases and J 10 bases, with 13 bases left between them. The CDR3 runs 13 residues. CDR3 protein: CASRRRQKSPLHF. The CDR3, as DNA: TGTGCCAGCAGACGAAGACAGAAATCACCCCTCCACTTT.

This clonotype was recorded many times. The chain links TRBV5-1 to TRBJ2-2, with 11 bases that match TRBD2. The V and J ends lost 3 bases and 4 bases, in that order; junction bases with no gene match: 2. In germline, CDR1 is SGHRS, CDR2 YFSETQ. This CDR3 contains 15 residues. In DNA, the CDR3 is TGCGCCAGCAGCTCGGGACTAGCGGCCACCGGGGAGCTGTTTTTT. Amino acid sequence: CASSSGLAATGELFF.

This clonotype was counted ten times or more. The rearrangement links TRBV7-9 to TRBJ2-7; no firm D call. Trimming removed 2 bases from V and 4 bases from J, with 9 bases in between. CDR1 and CDR2 (germline): SEHNR, FQNEAQ (reference sequence). CDR3 length: 13 residues. The CDR3 spells CASSLYGEYEQYF. As DNA, the CDR3 is TGTGCCAGCAGCTTATATGGGGAATACGAGCAGTACTTC.

This clonotype has at least ten counts. The V gene is TRBV5-5, the J gene TRBJ2-7, with TRBD1 matching 8 bases. The CDR3 runs to 15 residues. J gave up 3 bases and V 5 bases, and 10 bases lay outside the gene matches. From germline, CDR1 is SGHKS and CDR2 YYEKEE (reference sequence). The CDR3 DNA reads TGTGCCAGCAGGCGACAGGGGAATCCCGACTACGAGCAGTACTTC. It codes for CASRRQGNPDYEQYF.

This chain connects TRBV4-1 to TRBJ1-6; 7 bases agree with TRBD1. The J segment lost 11 bases and the V segment lost 3 bases, leaving 10 bases of the junction unmatched. The CDR3 is 15 residues long. The germline CDR1 and CDR2 sequences are MGHRA and YSYEKL. The CDR3 protein is CASSQGAGGSPPLHF. CDR3 DNA: TGCGCCAGCAGCCAGGGGGCAGGGGGGTCCCCACCCCTCCACTTT.